This TCR beta chain was sequenced for a study of blood T cell repertoires in COVID-19. Study in general: The United States, Italy and Spain were the sources of the acute and convalescent COVID-19 samples. Sources were T cells, B-cell-depleted T cells, or PBMCs; the material itself was cDNA or gDNA.

Authors' processing steps: Using reference gene primer amplification, nucleated cell counts were estimated. The protocol was immunoSEQ multiplex PCR, while the TCRdb copy is restricted to in-frame clones and leaves out a portion. That table supplies the V and J calls and clone size; D and trimming were determined from the DNA. The sample holds around 97,000 clones, about 80% seen once. Sequencing was carried out using peripheral blood. This TCR was recovered from a human donor in a cohort sampled during active COVID-19.

CDR3 residues: CASSQAGEILTQYF. The CDR3 DNA sequence: TGTGCCAGCAGCCAGGCGGGGGAAATTTTGACCCAGTACTTC. This sequence joins TRBV13 and TRBJ2-5, with TRBD2 identical over 7 bases. The CDR3 covers 14 residues. The V gene's germline CDR1 is PRHDT and CDR2 FYEKMQ (reference sequence). The junction had 10 bases not matched to a gene; V was cut back by 5 bases and J by 7 bases. The whole variable domain, filled in from reference TRBV13 and TRBJ2-5, reads AAGVIQSPRHLIKEKRETATLKCYPIPRHDTVYWYQQGPGQDPQFLISFYEKMQSDKGSIPDRFSAQQFSDYHSELNMSSLELGDSALYFCASSQAGEILTQYFGPGTRLLVL.